This TCR beta chain was captured in a study of T cells in Graves' hyperthyroidism and ophthalmopathy. Regions amplified from RNA transcripts were the TCR beta CDR3 regions. The primer set for the first-round RT-PCR of the TCR CDR3 was HTBI. TCRdb reprocessed the multiplex PCR reads with MiXCR, giving one entry per CDR3 protein. The sample lists under 400,000 distinct CDR3 sequences; roughly 14% were seen once. Newly diagnosed hyperthyroidism, duration under 2 months, in patients aged 18 to 65. This clonotype was found many times. Its ends do not fully match the called genes, so a read error is possible. This TCR derives from a woman younger than 30 with Graves' hyperthyroidism that later progressed to Graves' ophthalmopathy. The sequencing input was blood.

As DNA, the CDR3 is TGTGCCAGCAGCTTAGAAAGGGGGAGGGACGCTCTCTTC. It yields the protein CASSLERGRDALF. The chain joins TRBV7-2 to TRBJ2-1, with TRBD2 as a possible D gene (7 bases). The CDR3 is 13 residues long. CDR1 is SGHTA and CDR2 is FQGNSA in the germline V gene.